These 29 T cell receptor beta chains were all obtained from the same sample, sequenced in a study of breast tumors, draining lymph nodes, adjacent tissues (dated by TCRdb to 2016 to 2018). The library was made by multiplex PCR. This sample was sequenced with an Illumina HiSeq 2000. TCRdb applied fastp at Q25 and MiXCR to the public reads, then kept only in-frame beta chains. Identical CDR3 proteins give one entry, which carries the most common genes and DNA. In this sample the table shows some 170,000 distinct CDR3 sequences, about 34% of which occur a single time. The top ten clones comprise about 3.8% of the sample. Lymph node samples were obtained from the axillary draining lymph nodes of breast cancer patients. The sequencing sample was made of axillary lymph node tissue. Source of these receptors: a female donor with breast cancer. Some clones in this sample may be carry-over from other donors' samples.

This clonotype was picked up many times. The rearrangement joins TRBV12-3 or TRBV12-4 to TRBJ1-5, with 7 bases matching TRBD1. V trimming: 8 bases; J trimming: 9 bases; junction bases outside the gene matches: 13. The CDR3 covers 14 residues. This chain's CDR3 is CASSGGTAGGPQHF. In nucleotides, the CDR3 is TGTGCCAGCTCTGGCGGGACAGCGGGGGGGCCCCAGCATTTT.

This rearrangement joins TRBV12-3 or TRBV12-4 to TRBJ2-3; 8 bases agree with TRBD2. Unmatched junction bases numbered 7, after V lost 6 bases and J lost 2 bases. CDR3 length: 15 amino acids. This CDR3 is CASSPIAGNTDTQYF. The CDR3 DNA reads as TGTGCCAGCAGCCCAATAGCGGGGAACACAGATACGCAGTATTTT.

This clonotype was counted many times. This CDR3 is CASSSGTAGGYTF. DNA of the CDR3: TGTGCCAGCAGCTCCGGGACGGCCGGTGGCTACACCTTC. The chain joins TRBV7-8 to TRBJ1-2; TRBD1 might be the D (5 bases). The CDR3 spans 13 residues. The V and J ends lost 4 bases and 7 bases respectively, with 13 bases between them. CDR1 is SGHVS and CDR2 is FQNEAQ in the germline V gene.

This clonotype was seen ten or more times. The rearrangement uses TRBV7-6 and TRBJ2-1; 8 bases map to TRBD1. The CDR3 has 15 residues. Germline CDR1 reads SGHVS; CDR2 reads FNYEAQ. V dropped 5 bases and J dropped 1; count of bases not matched to a gene: 4. CDR3 sequence (DNA): TGTGCCAGCAGCCCGGACAGGGCTTCCTACAATGAGCAGTTCTTC. This codes for CASSPDRASYNEQFF.

In its sample, this clonotype was seen many times. The CDR3 DNA reads as TGTGCCACCAGTGACCATCTGGGGGGCTACACCTTC. Protein product: CATSDHLGGYTF. The genes are TRBV24-1 and TRBJ1-2; no clear D. This CDR3 has 12 amino acids. Germline CDR1 and CDR2: KGHDR and SFDVKD. Trimming cost V 4 bases and J 8 bases, with 10 bases left between them.

About this clonotype itself: A clone one base away is much larger, so this may be a read error. The rearrangement uses TRBV20-1 and TRBJ2-1; 10 bases line up with TRBD2. The CDR3 consists of 17 residues. The V gene's germline CDR1 is DFQATT and CDR2 SNEGSKA (reference sequence). J gave up 10 bases and V 2 bases, and 17 bases lay outside the gene matches. The CDR3 protein is CSARIQGGLAGEREQFF. CDR3 sequence (DNA): TGCAGTGCTAGAATCCAGGGGGGGCTAGCGGGGGAGCGGGAGCAGTTCTTC.

The chain carries TRBV5-1 and TRBJ2-2, with D possibly matching TRBD1 (6 bases). CDR3 size: 13 residues. V was clipped by 3 bases and J by 7 bases, with 10 bases between them. Per germline, CDR1 SGHRS and CDR2 YFSETQ. This CDR3 reads CASSWGQVGELFF. The CDR3 nucleotides read TGCGCCAGCAGCTGGGGACAAGTCGGGGAGCTGTTTTTT.

This clonotype was recorded many times. The chain has TRBV14 and TRBJ2-1; 8 bases match TRBD2. V lost 4 bases and J lost 8; bases outside the gene matches: 7. CDR1 is SGHDN and CDR2 is FVKESK in the germline V gene. There are 14 residues in the CDR3. The CDR3, as DNA: TGTGCCAGCAGCCTCCGGACTAGCAGTGATGAGCAGTTCTTC. Translated, it gives CASSLRTSSDEQFF.

As to this clonotype: Just one base apart from a much larger clone, this may be a read error. The rearrangement joins TRBV6-5 to TRBJ2-7; D unclear. The V and J ends lost 2 bases and 5 bases respectively, with 13 bases between them. The CDR3 covers 14 residues. Looked up from germline, CDR1 is MNHEY and CDR2 is SVGAGI. CDR3 sequence (DNA): TGTGCCAGCAGTTACCCTTCCGACGCAGACGAGCAGTACTTC. This gives the protein CASSYPSDADEQYF.

V and J are TRBV11-3 and TRBJ2-1, with a tentative D call TRBD2 (6 bases). The CDR3 is made up of 15 amino acids. Germline V lookup: CDR1 SGHNT, CDR2 YENEEA. Trimming took off 6 bases at V and 9 bases at J, with 21 bases between the two ends. The CDR3 region is CASSLEGQGVVEQFF. CDR3 sequence (DNA): TGTGCCAGCAGTTTGGAGGGGCAGGGAGTCGTTGAGCAGTTCTTC.

This clonotype occurred a few times. V is TRBV6-5 and J is TRBJ1-1; D remains unclear. The CDR3 is 14 amino acids. Trimming cost V 2 bases and J 1 base, with 8 bases left between them. Per germline, CDR1 MNHEY and CDR2 SVGAGI. This CDR3 is CASSYTTTNTEAFF. CDR3 bases: TGTGCCAGCAGTTACACCACCACGAACACTGAAGCTTTCTTT.

As concerns this clonotype: At one boundary the junction diverges from the germline segment, which might be a read error. The chain recombines TRBV11-2 with TRBJ2-3; 12 positions agree with TRBD2. Germline V gene lookup returns CDR1 SGHAT and CDR2 FQNNGV. This CDR3 spans 17 amino acids. The CDR3: CASSTSSGRGGGGTQYF. CDR3 DNA: TGTGCCAGCAGCACCTCTAGCGGGAGGGGTGGTGGAGGTACGCAGTACTTT.

This clonotype was observed at least ten times. The chain links TRBV7-2 to TRBJ2-1; no reliable D call. The V end lost 7 bases, the J end lost 8 bases, and 12 bases lay between the germline ends. Germline V CDR1 and CDR2: SGHTA, FQGNSA. The CDR3 is 12 residues long. CDR3 in DNA: TGTGCCAGCAACGACATTGGGGATGAGCAGTTCTTC. Translating it yields CASNDIGDEQFF.

The chain is built from TRBV12-3 or TRBV12-4 and TRBJ2-7, with TRBD2 as a possible D gene (5 bases). V dropped 5 bases and J dropped 6 bases, with 14 bases sitting between them. This CDR3 is built from 13 residues. The CDR3 loop reads CASSPTGYGEQYF. Written as DNA, the CDR3 is TGTGCCAGCAGTCCCACGGGGTACGGCGAGCAGTACTTC.

This clonotype was detected ten times or more. Here the CDR3 reads CASSQVQNEQYF. The CDR3 nucleotides read TGTGCCAGCAGCCAAGTACAGAACGAGCAGTACTTC. The rearrangement joins TRBV3-1 to TRBJ2-7; D gene ambiguous. V was shortened by 1 base and J by 5 bases, with 6 bases between the two germline ends. CDR1 and CDR2 from the germline V gene are LGHDT and YNNKEL (reference sequence). This CDR3 comprises 12 residues.

This sequence joins TRBV27 and TRBJ1-1; 8 nucleotides match TRBD1. Germline V gives CDR1 MNHEY, CDR2 SMNVEV (reference sequence). V was pared by 6 bases and J by 1 base, with 7 bases of the junction left unmatched. The CDR3 has 15 residues. CDR3 coding DNA: TGTGCCAGCAGCTCAACCGGGACAGGGAACACTGAAGCTTTCTTT. Protein product: CASSSTGTGNTEAFF.

This clonotype was detected many times. This rearrangement joins TRBV4-1 to TRBJ2-7; TRBD1 matches at 10 bases. V gave up 3 bases and J gave up 3 bases; unmatched junction bases: 2. The CDR3 totals 14 residues. CDR1 is MGHRA, CDR2 YSYEKL, per germline. DNA of the CDR3: TGCGCCAGCAGCCACTGGACAGGGGGCTACGAGCAGTACTTC. This gives the protein CASSHWTGGYEQYF.

This clonotype was observed many times. The chain is built from TRBV7-2 and TRBJ2-5, with 8 bases lining up with TRBD2. The ends lost 5 bases at V and 5 bases at J; junction bases unmatched: 7. Germline values: CDR1 SGHTA, CDR2 FQGNSA. This CDR3 region has 14 residues. The DNA for the CDR3 is TGTGCCAGCAGCAAAGGACTAGCCGGGGAGACCCAGTACTTC. Translation gives CASSKGLAGETQYF.

Concerning this clonotype: It may be a read error: a sequence one base away is much more abundant. The V gene is TRBV11-2, the J gene TRBJ2-7; D tentatively fits TRBD1 or TRBD2 (5 bases each). Germline values: CDR1 SGHAT, CDR2 FQNNGV. The CDR3 consists of 12 residues. With 5 bases removed from V and 11 bases from J, the gap between germline ends came to 16 bases. DNA for the CDR3: TGTGCCAGCAGCCCGGGGCCCGGGGCCGAGTACTTC. As protein: CASSPGPGAEYF. The whole variable domain, filled in from reference TRBV11-2 and TRBJ2-7, reads EAGVAQSPRYKIIEKRQSVAFWCNPISGHATLYWYQQILGQGPKLLIQFQNNGVVDDSQLPKDRFSAERLKGVDSTLKIQPAKLEDSAVYLCASSPGPGAEYFGPGTRLTVT.

This clonotype has a count of ten or more. The DNA of the CDR3 is TGTGCCAGCAGCTTGGGGGGGAATCGCTACTCTGGAAACACCATATATTTT. Translation: CASSLGGNRYSGNTIYF. This sequence joins TRBV5-8 and TRBJ1-3; the D gene is possibly TRBD1 (5 bases). Germline V gene sequence: CDR1 SGHTS, CDR2 YDEGEE. This CDR3 is built from 17 residues. V was cut by 0 bases and J by 0 bases, with 13 bases left in between.

The rearrangement uses TRBV15 and TRBJ2-7, with a possible D match to TRBD2 (6 bases). V was shortened by 5 bases and J by 3 bases, with 14 bases between the two germline ends. This CDR3 comprises 14 residues. CDR1 LNHNV and CDR2 YYDKDF come from the germline V gene (reference sequence). CDR3 DNA: TGTGCCACCAGCTCCTTTGGCGGGATCTACGAGCAGTACTTC. This gives the protein CATSSFGGIYEQYF.

This clonotype was picked up many times. This chain links TRBV5-8 with TRBJ1-2; TRBD1 agrees at 8 bases. This CDR3 spans 17 amino acids. Per the germline V gene, CDR1 is SGHTS and CDR2 is YDEGEE. Unmatched junction bases numbered 11, after V lost 0 bases and J lost 4 bases. CDR3 sequence (DNA): TGTGCCAGCAGCTTGGCCCCTATCAGGGGGCTCCTCTATGGCTACACCTTC. It codes for CASSLAPIRGLLYGYTF.

This clonotype was counted a single time. This chain joins TRBV3-1 and TRBJ1-3; TRBD1 aligns across 9 bases. The CDR3 spans 15 residues. Trimming took 6 bases from V and 2 from J; bases not matched to a gene: 5. Germline loops: CDR1 LGHDT, CDR2 YNNKEL (reference sequence). The CDR3 DNA follows: TGTGCCAGCAGACTGGGACAGGGCACTGGAAACACCATATATTTT. Translation: CASRLGQGTGNTIYF.

This clonotype was seen at least ten times. The V gene is TRBV2, the J gene TRBJ2-1, with TRBD2 matching over 10 bases. CDR1 SNHLY and CDR2 FYNNEI come from the germline V gene. The CDR3 is made up of 17 amino acids. V was pared by 3 bases and J by 4 bases, with 9 bases of the junction left unmatched. CDR3 loop: CASSDRSGGALYNEQFF. In nucleotides, the CDR3 is TGTGCCAGCAGTGACAGGAGCGGGGGGGCGTTATACAATGAGCAGTTCTTC.

As regards this clonotype: A much larger clonotype is one base distant, so this may be a read error. The rearrangement uses TRBV7-8 and TRBJ2-6, with 9 bases identical to TRBD1. The J segment lost 0 bases and the V segment lost 7 bases, leaving 13 bases of the junction unmatched. CDR1 is SGHVS, CDR2 FQNEAQ, per germline. The CDR3 runs 19 residues. CDR3 amino acids: CASNASGTGTLSGANVLTF. CDR3 sequence (DNA): TGTGCCAGCAACGCGTCCGGGACAGGGACGCTCTCTGGGGCCAACGTCCTGACTTTC. Looking up the rest from reference TRBV7-8 and TRBJ2-6 gives the full variable domain: GAGVSQSPRYKVAKRGQDVALRCDPISGHVSLFWYQQALGQGPEFLTYFQNEAQLDKSGLPSDRFFAERPEGSVSTLKIQRTQQEDSAVYLCASNASGTGTLSGANVLTFGAGSRLTVL.

This clonotype was picked up many times. The chain links TRBV12-3 or TRBV12-4 to TRBJ2-5; possible D gene TRBD2, 5 bases. The germline V and J ends were trimmed by 7 bases and 1 base, with 25 bases remaining between them. This CDR3 has 18 residues. CDR3 sequence (DNA): TGTGCCAGCACTTACTTCCGCGGGCTAGCCGCCGGCCAAGAGACCCAGTACTTC. This gives the protein CASTYFRGLAAGQETQYF.

The sample holds many counts of this clonotype. The chain carries TRBV19 and TRBJ2-7, with D unresolved. The CDR3 has 13 amino acids. Germline V CDR1 and CDR2: LNHDA, SQIVND (reference sequence). The V end lost 6 bases, the J end lost 2 bases, and 11 bases lay between the germline ends. Here the CDR3 DNA reads TGTGCCAGTAGCCCTTCGGTCGCCTACGAGCAGTACTTC. Translated, it gives CASSPSVAYEQYF.

This clonotype was seen more than once but under ten times. A much bigger clone sits one base away, suggesting this may be a read error. This chain joins TRBV12-3 or TRBV12-4 and TRBJ2-7; D tentatively fits TRBD1 or TRBD2 (6 bases each). This CDR3 spans 12 amino acids. Trimming pared 3 bases from V and 6 bases from J, leaving 9 bases between. CDR3 amino acids: CASSFEGGEQYF. The CDR3 DNA sequence: TGTGCCAGCAGTTTCGAGGGGGGCGAGCAGTACTTC.

A note on this clonotype: Germline and junction disagree at one end, which may indicate a read error. This chain links TRBV12-3 or TRBV12-4 with TRBJ2-3; tentative D call: TRBD1 (6 bases). CDR3 length equals 15 residues. The CDR3 DNA sequence: TGCGCCAACAGTAACGGACAGTTTAGCACAGATACGCAGTATTTT. It translates to CANSNGQFSTDTQYF.